This entry lists 27 T cell receptor beta chains sequenced from one sample in a study of blood T cell repertoires in COVID-19. This table comes from immunoSEQ multiplex PCR, and its TCRdb copy is limited to in-frame clones, with some not included. The repertoire holds under 200,000 clones, with around 87% as singletons. The sample comprised peripheral blood. Every receptor here comes from a woman older than 75 in a cohort sampled during active or convalescent COVID-19.

This clone was recorded once. The chain links TRBV3-1 (or the pseudogene TRBV3-2) to TRBJ1-5, with a weak D call TRBD1 (6 bases). The CDR3 extends over 15 amino acids. CDR1 LGHDT and CDR2 YNNKEL come from the germline V gene (reference sequence). Trimming left V 3 bases short and J 1 base short, with 10 bases between. The CDR3 sequence is CASSQGGLSNQPQHF. In DNA, the CDR3 is TGTGCCAGCAGCCAGGGGGGGCTGAGCAATCAGCCCCAGCATTTT.

The chain employs TRBV7-2 and TRBJ1-5, with D maybe TRBD1 (5 bases). This CDR3 is 14 amino acids long. Germline CDR1 SGHTA, CDR2 FQGNSA. The germline V and J ends were trimmed by 7 bases and 3 bases, with 13 bases remaining between them. CDR3 sequence (DNA): TGTGCCAGCAAGCCTACAGGTCTCAATCAGCCCCAGCATTTT. Translating gives CASKPTGLNQPQHF.

The J gene is TRBJ1-2, the V gene TRBV6-6, with 10 bases that match TRBD1. Per germline, CDR1 MNHNY and CDR2 SVGAGI (reference sequence). V lost 0 bases and J lost 6; bases outside the gene matches: 4. This CDR3 has 15 amino acids. CDR3 sequence (DNA): TGTGCCAGCAGTTACTCTGGGACAGGGGTGGATGGCTACACCTTC. Its translation is CASSYSGTGVDGYTF.

J is TRBJ1-4 and V is TRBV28, with D possibly being TRBD1 (5 bases). Germline assignment: CDR1 MDHEN and CDR2 SYDVKM. V lost 8 bases to trimming and J lost 4 bases, with 11 bases between them. This CDR3 spans 13 amino acids. In DNA, the CDR3 is TGTGCCAGCTTTGACAGAGATAATGAAAAACTGTTTTTT. It is translated as CASFDRDNEKLFF.

The chain has TRBV28 and TRBJ1-5, with a tentative D call TRBD1 (5 bases). CDR1 is MDHEN, CDR2 SYDVKM, per germline. V lost 5 bases, J lost 4 bases, and 12 bases lay in between. This CDR3 region has 14 residues. The CDR3 region has the DNA TGTGCCAGCAGTACGCAGGGTTTTAATCAGCCCCAGCATTTT. Protein: CASSTQGFNQPQHF.

This chain links TRBV2 with TRBJ2-2, with 8 bases lining up with TRBD1. The CDR3 loop spans 14 amino acids. The germline CDR1 and CDR2 sequences are SNHLY and FYNNEI. With 2 bases clipped from V and 6 bases from J, the junction kept 2 bases outside the gene matches. The CDR3 nucleotides read TGTGCCAGCAGTGAACAGGGGGCCGCCGGGGAGCTGTTTTTT. Amino acids: CASSEQGAAGELFF. The full variable domain, in which reference TRBV2 and TRBJ2-2 provide the parts outside the CDR3, is EPEVTQTPSHQVTQMGQEVILRCVPISNHLYFYWYRQILGQKVEFLVSFYNNEISEKSEIFDDQFSVERPDGSNFTLKIRSTKLEDSAMYFCASSEQGAAGELFFGEGSRLTVL.

The chain couples TRBV5-3 to TRBJ2-3; D is possibly TRBD1 (5 bases). TRBV5-3 is an ORF; its function is uncertain. CDR3 length: 16 amino acids. The ends were cut back, 0 bases at V and 0 bases at J, with 11 bases in the middle. CDR3 DNA sequence: TGTGCCAGAAGCTTGGTTTGCAGGGATAGCACAGATACGCAGTATTTT. This sequence encodes CARSLVCRDSTDTQYF.

The chain carries TRBV19 and TRBJ1-5; weak D call: TRBD1 (6 bases). Deletions cut 8 bases from V and 2 bases from J, with 13 bases between. Germline CDR1 LNHDA, CDR2 SQIVND (reference sequence). The CDR3 runs to 14 residues. The CDR3 sequence is CASGGFQGNQPQHF. CDR3 in DNA: TGTGCCAGTGGGGGCTTCCAAGGCAATCAGCCCCAGCATTTT.

This chain links TRBV5-5 with TRBJ2-3; possibly TRBD1 for D (6 bases). Germline-derived CDR1 and CDR2 are SGHKS and YYEKEE (reference sequence). Trimming shortened V by 1 base and J by 0 bases, and 9 bases separated the two germline ends. The CDR3 consists of 15 residues. The CDR3 nucleotides are TGTGCCAGCAGCTTGCGACAGGATAGCACAGATACGCAGTATTTT. Its translation is CASSLRQDSTDTQYF.

This clone was found once. The V and J genes are TRBV15 and TRBJ1-1, with TRBD1 identical over 10 bases. Germline V lookup: CDR1 LNHNV, CDR2 YYDKDF (reference sequence). The CDR3 runs to 14 residues. V lost 4 bases to trimming and J lost 7 bases; unmatched junction nucleotides: 6. CDR3 coding DNA: TGTGCCACCAGCACGGGACAGGGGATCGGTGAAGCTTTCTTT. As protein: CATSTGQGIGEAFF.

CDR3 amino acids: CATSDSSSVQETQYF. The CDR3 DNA follows: TGTGCCACCAGTGATTCCTCTTCGGTACAAGAGACCCAGTACTTC. The chain employs TRBV24-1 and TRBJ2-5; D ambiguous. V gave up 2 bases and J gave up 2 bases, with 11 bases separating them. Germline V CDR1 and CDR2: KGHDR, SFDVKD. The CDR3 totals 15 residues.

The chain links TRBV3-1 (or the pseudogene TRBV3-2) to TRBJ1-5, with 7 nucleotides matching TRBD1. Germline V gives CDR1 LGHDT, CDR2 YNNKEL (reference sequence). This CDR3 region has 13 residues. The trim removed 6 bases at V and 3 bases at J, leaving 2 bases unmatched. The CDR3 DNA reads as TGTGCCAGCAGTGGACAGGACAATCAGCCCCAGCATTTT. Translated, it gives CASSGQDNQPQHF.

The chain employs TRBV4-3 and TRBJ2-7; 9 bases line up with TRBD1. Per the germline V gene, CDR1 is LGHNA and CDR2 is YSLEER. The CDR3 spans 15 residues. V lost 3 bases, J lost 7 bases, and 10 bases stayed unmatched. In nucleotides, the CDR3 is TGCGCCAGCAGCCACTCTCTACAGGGGGCGGGGGAGCAGTACTTC. Translating it yields CASSHSLQGAGEQYF.

The CDR3 sequence: CASSFTRESPYNEQFF. CDR3 DNA: TGTGCCAGCAGCTTTACAAGGGAGTCCCCCTACAATGAGCAGTTCTTC. V is TRBV7-6 and J is TRBJ2-1, with D perhaps matching TRBD2 (5 bases). CDR1 and CDR2 from the germline V gene are SGHVS and FNYEAQ. The V end lost 3 bases, the J end lost 2 bases, and 14 bases lay between the germline ends. This CDR3 has 16 residues.

V gene TRBV7-6 combines with J gene TRBJ2-1; the match to TRBD1 covers 10 bases. CDR3 length equals 16 residues. The J segment lost 6 bases and the V segment lost 1 base, leaving 6 bases of the junction unmatched. Germline CDR1 is SGHVS and CDR2 is FNYEAQ. DNA for the CDR3: TGTGCCAGCAGCTTAGAGTGGGACAGGGGAACCAATGAGCAGTTCTTC. Translated: CASSLEWDRGTNEQFF.

This clone came up once. V usage is TRBV28 and J usage is TRBJ2-1; the D gene is possibly TRBD1 (6 bases). The CDR3 has 14 amino acids. From germline, CDR1 is MDHEN and CDR2 SYDVKM. V gave up 6 bases and J gave up 7 bases, with 16 bases separating them. CDR3 bases: TGTGCCAGCAGGCTTCCACAGGGTCGTAATGAGCAGTTCTTC. Translation: CASRLPQGRNEQFF.

The chain has TRBV30 and TRBJ2-5; the match to TRBD1 covers 10 bases. Germline V gives CDR1 GTSNPN, CDR2 SVGIG (reference sequence). J was trimmed by 4 bases and V by 3 bases; bases with no gene match: 8. The CDR3 runs 15 residues. The CDR3 nucleotides are TGTGCCTGGAGATGGACAGGGGGACGAGGAGAGACCCAGTACTTC. Amino acid sequence: CAWRWTGGRGETQYF.

This chain connects TRBV5-6 to TRBJ1-2; tentatively, D is TRBD1 (5 bases). Trimming cost V 2 bases and J 3 bases, with 11 bases left between them. In germline, CDR1 is SGHDT, CDR2 YYEEEE. The CDR3 extends over 14 amino acids. The CDR3, as DNA: TGTGCCAGCAGCTTACAGGATGCGGACTATGGCTACACCTTC. As protein: CASSLQDADYGYTF.

The V and J genes are TRBV7-2 and TRBJ1-1, with D unclear. The germline gives CDR1 SGHTA, CDR2 FQGNSA. The CDR3 is made up of 14 amino acids. Between the trimmed V and J ends, which lost 1 base and 5 bases, there was a span of 11 bases. In DNA form, the CDR3 reads TGTGCCAGCAGCTTAGGGGAGGCCGGAACTGAAGCTTTCTTT. As protein: CASSLGEAGTEAFF.

The J gene is TRBJ2-5, the V gene TRBV12-5, with TRBD2 identical over 7 bases. Germline V gives CDR1 LGHNT, CDR2 FRNRAP. This CDR3 contains 13 residues. The CDR3 sequence is CAVGGGFGETQYF. The DNA of the CDR3 is TGTGCCGTGGGCGGGGGTTTTGGAGAGACCCAGTACTTC.

The V and J genes are TRBV5-1 and TRBJ1-1; TRBD1 matches at 8 bases. V was clipped by 4 bases and J by 2 bases; unmatched bases: 7. The CDR3 is 15 residues long. Germline values: CDR1 SGHRS, CDR2 YFSETQ. The CDR3 reads CASSPWTGRNTEAFF. The CDR3 nucleotides are TGCGCCAGCAGCCCATGGACAGGGAGAAACACTGAAGCTTTCTTT.

This CDR3 reads CASSYRGTPNEKLFF. DNA for the CDR3: TGTGCCAGCAGTTACAGGGGAACGCCTAATGAAAAACTGTTTTTT. The V gene is TRBV6-5, the J gene TRBJ1-4, with D tentatively TRBD1 (5 bases). Germline loops: CDR1 MNHEY, CDR2 SVGAGI. The V and J ends lost 2 bases and 3 bases respectively, with 10 bases between them. The CDR3 sequence is 15 residues long.

This clone is a singleton in its sample. This rearrangement joins TRBV4-2 to TRBJ2-7, with a possible D match to TRBD2 (5 bases). Trimming took 1 base from V and 0 from J, leaving 10 bases between them. CDR1 and CDR2 from the germline V gene are LGHNA and YNFKEQ. This CDR3 region has 15 residues. The CDR3 DNA follows: TGTGCCAGCAGCCAAGGGGTAGGGAGCTCCTACGAGCAGTACTTC. It specifies CASSQGVGSSYEQYF.

The chain links TRBV5-1 to TRBJ2-6; tentative D call: TRBD1 (5 bases). This CDR3 comprises 15 residues. The V gene's germline CDR1 is SGHRS and CDR2 YFSETQ. The V gene lost 3 bases and the J gene lost 0 bases, with 7 bases spanning the gap. The CDR3 here is CASSSRVSGANVLTF. In DNA, the CDR3 is TGCGCCAGCAGCTCCAGGGTCTCTGGGGCCAACGTCCTGACTTTC.

V gene TRBV19 combines with J gene TRBJ1-3; D is perhaps TRBD1 (6 bases). Trimming left V 5 bases short and J 2 bases short, with 13 bases between. This CDR3 is 15 amino acids long. CDR1 LNHDA and CDR2 SQIVND come from the germline V gene (reference sequence). CDR3 DNA: TGTGCCAGTAGTGTGATACAGGGAACTGGAAACACCATATATTTT. It yields the protein CASSVIQGTGNTIYF.

In its sample, this clone was seen once. The CDR3 region has the DNA TGCAGCGTTGAAGCCCCCAGGGGTGGGCAAGAGACCCAGTACTTC. This gives the protein CSVEAPRGGQETQYF. The chain recombines TRBV29-1 with TRBJ2-5; tentatively, D is TRBD1 (6 bases). Germline loops: CDR1 SQVTM, CDR2 ANQGSEA. CDR3 length: 15 amino acids. V gave up 1 base and J gave up 2 bases, with 14 bases separating them.

This chain joins TRBV28 and TRBJ1-5; 9 bases match TRBD1. Losses at the gene ends were 8 bases for V and 10 bases for J; bases not matched to a gene: 15. Germline CDR1 MDHEN, CDR2 SYDVKM. This CDR3 has 15 amino acids. The CDR3 here is CASSVTGQGRQPQHF. CDR3 sequence (DNA): TGTGCCAGCTCCGTGACGGGACAGGGAAGACAACCCCAGCATTTT.